One T cell receptor beta chain is described in this entry. The data originate from a study of cytomegalovirus exposure and HLA in healthy donors. PCR was performed using 60 Vbeta and 13 Jbeta primers. Assay: immunoSEQ multiplex PCR; the TCRdb copy retains only in-frame clones and omits some. The sample lists 95,000 to 150,000 clones, under 85% seen once, with 3.7% in the top ten. Trimming removed 3 bases from V and 1 base from J, with 10 bases in between. Germline assignment: CDR1 PRHDT and CDR2 FYEKMQ (reference sequence). The CDR3 sequence is 16 residues long. The source is a human donor in good health. V gene TRBV13 combines with J gene TRBJ2-6; D not resolved. Sequences were obtained from PBMCs. The CDR3 region has the DNA TGTGCCAGCAGCTTGGCGCCCGGGTCTGGGGCCAACGTCCTGACTTTC. Its translation: CASSLAPGSGANVLTF.